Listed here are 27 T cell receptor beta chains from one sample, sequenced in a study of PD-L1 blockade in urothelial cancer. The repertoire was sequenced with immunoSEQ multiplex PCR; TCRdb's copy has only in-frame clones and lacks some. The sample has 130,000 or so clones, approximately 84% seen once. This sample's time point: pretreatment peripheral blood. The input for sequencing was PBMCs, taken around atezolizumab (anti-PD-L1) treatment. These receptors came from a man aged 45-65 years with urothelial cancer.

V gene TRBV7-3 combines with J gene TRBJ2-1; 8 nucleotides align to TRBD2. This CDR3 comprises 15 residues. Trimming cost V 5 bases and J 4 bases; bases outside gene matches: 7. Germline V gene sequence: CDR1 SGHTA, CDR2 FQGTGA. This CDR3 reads CASSPSGSVYNEQFF. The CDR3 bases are TGTGCCAGCAGCCCGAGCGGGAGTGTGTACAATGAGCAGTTCTTC.

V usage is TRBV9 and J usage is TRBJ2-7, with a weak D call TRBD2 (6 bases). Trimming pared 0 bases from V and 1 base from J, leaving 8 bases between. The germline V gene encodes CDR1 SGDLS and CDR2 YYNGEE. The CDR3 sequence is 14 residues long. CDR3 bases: TGTGCCAGCAGCGTAGACGCGGGGTCCTACGAGCAGTACTTC. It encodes CASSVDAGSYEQYF. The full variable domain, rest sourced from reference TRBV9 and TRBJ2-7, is DSGVTQTPKHLITATGQRVTLRCSPRSGDLSVYWYQQSLDQGLQFLIQYYNGEERAKGNILERFSAQQFPDLHSELNLSSLELGDSALYFCASSVDAGSYEQYFGPGTRLTVT.

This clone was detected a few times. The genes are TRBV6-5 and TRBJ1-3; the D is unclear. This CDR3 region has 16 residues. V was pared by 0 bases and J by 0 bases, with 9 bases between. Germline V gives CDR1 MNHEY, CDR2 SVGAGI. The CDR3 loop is CASSYSIPSSGNTIYF. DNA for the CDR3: TGTGCCAGCAGTTACTCGATACCCAGCTCTGGAAACACCATATATTTT.

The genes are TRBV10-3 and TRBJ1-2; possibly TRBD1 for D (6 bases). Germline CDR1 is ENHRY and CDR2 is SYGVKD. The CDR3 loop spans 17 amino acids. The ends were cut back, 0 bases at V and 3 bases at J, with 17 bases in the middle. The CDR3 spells CAISESRRGGSDYGYTF. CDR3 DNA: TGTGCCATCAGTGAGTCCCGAAGGGGGGGATCGGACTATGGCTACACCTTC.

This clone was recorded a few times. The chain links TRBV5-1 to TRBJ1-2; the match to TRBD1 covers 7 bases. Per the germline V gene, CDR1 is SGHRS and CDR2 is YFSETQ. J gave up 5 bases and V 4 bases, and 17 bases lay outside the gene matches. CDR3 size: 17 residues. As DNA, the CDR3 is TGCGCCAGCAGCATCCAAACAGCAGGGGGGCTGAGGTATGGCTACACCTTC. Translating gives CASSIQTAGGLRYGYTF.

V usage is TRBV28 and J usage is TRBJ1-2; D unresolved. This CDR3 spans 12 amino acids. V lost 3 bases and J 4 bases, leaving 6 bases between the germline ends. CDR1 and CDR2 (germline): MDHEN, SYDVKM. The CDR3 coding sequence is TGTGCCAGCAGTTTCAGTTTCTATGGCTACACCTTC. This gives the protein CASSFSFYGYTF.

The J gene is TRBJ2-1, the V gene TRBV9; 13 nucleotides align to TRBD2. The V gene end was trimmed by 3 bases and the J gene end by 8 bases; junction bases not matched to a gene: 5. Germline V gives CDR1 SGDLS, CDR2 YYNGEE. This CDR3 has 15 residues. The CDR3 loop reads CASSAGTSGIHEQFF. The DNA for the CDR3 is TGTGCCAGCAGCGCCGGGACTAGCGGGATCCATGAGCAGTTCTTC.

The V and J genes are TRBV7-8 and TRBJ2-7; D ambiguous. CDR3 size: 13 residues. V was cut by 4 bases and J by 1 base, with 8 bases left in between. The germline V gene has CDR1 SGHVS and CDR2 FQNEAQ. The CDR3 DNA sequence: TGTGCCAGCAGCTCGAGGCCGTCCTACGAGCAGTACTTC. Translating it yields CASSSRPSYEQYF. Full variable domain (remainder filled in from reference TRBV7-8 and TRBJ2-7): GAGVSQSPRYKVAKRGQDVALRCDPISGHVSLFWYQQALGQGPEFLTYFQNEAQLDKSGLPSDRFFAERPEGSVSTLKIQRTQQEDSAVYLCASSSRPSYEQYFGPGTRLTVT.

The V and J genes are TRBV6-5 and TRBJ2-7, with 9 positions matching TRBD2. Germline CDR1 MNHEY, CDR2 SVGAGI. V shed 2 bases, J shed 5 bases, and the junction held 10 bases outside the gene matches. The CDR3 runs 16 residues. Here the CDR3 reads CASSYTISGGIHEQYF. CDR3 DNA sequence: TGTGCCAGCAGTTACACAATAAGCGGGGGGATCCACGAGCAGTACTTC.

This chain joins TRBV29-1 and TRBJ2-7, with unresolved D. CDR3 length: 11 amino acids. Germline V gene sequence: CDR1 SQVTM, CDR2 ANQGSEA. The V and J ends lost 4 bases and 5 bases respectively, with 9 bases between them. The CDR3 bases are TGCAGCGTTGGCCCAGTCCACGAGCAGTACTTC. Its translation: CSVGPVHEQYF.

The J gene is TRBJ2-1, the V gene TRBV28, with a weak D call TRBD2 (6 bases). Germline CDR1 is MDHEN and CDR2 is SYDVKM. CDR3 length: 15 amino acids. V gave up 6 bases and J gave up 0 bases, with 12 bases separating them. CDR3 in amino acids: CASREGQSSYNEQFF. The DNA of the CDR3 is TGTGCCAGCAGGGAGGGGCAGAGCTCCTACAATGAGCAGTTCTTC. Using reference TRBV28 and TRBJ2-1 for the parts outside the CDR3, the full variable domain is DVKVTQSSRYLVKRTGEKVFLECVQDMDHENMFWYRQDPGLGLRLIYFSYDVKMKEKGDIPEGYSVSREKKERFSLILESASTNQTSMYLCASREGQSSYNEQFFGPGTRLTVL.

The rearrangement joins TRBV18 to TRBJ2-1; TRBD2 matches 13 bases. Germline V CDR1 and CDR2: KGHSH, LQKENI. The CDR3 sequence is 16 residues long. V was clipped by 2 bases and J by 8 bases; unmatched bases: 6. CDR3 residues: CASSPARLAGGYEQFF. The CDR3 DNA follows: TGTGCCAGCTCACCAGCTAGACTAGCGGGAGGCTATGAGCAGTTCTTC.

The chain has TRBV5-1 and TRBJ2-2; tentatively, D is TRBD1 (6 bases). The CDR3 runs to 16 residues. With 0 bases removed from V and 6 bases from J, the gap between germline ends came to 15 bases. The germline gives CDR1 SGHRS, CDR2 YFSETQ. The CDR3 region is CASSLAAGEYAGELFF. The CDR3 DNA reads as TGCGCCAGCAGCTTGGCCGCAGGGGAGTACGCCGGGGAGCTGTTTTTT.

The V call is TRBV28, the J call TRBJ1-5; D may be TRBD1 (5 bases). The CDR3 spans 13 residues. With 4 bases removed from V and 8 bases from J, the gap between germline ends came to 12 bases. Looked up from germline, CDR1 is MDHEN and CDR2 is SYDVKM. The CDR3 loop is CASSYRGWEPQHF. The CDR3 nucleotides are TGTGCCAGCAGTTATCGGGGGTGGGAGCCCCAGCATTTT.

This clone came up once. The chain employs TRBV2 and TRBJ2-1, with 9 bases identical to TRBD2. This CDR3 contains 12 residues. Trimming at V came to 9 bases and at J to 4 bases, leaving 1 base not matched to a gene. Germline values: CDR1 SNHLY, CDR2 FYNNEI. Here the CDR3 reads CASSGSYNEQFF. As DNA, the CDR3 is TGTGCCAGTAGCGGGAGTTACAATGAGCAGTTCTTC.

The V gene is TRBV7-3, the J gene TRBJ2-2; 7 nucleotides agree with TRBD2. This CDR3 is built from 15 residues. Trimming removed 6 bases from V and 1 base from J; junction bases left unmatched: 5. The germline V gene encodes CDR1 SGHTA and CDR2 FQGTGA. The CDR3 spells CASRSIAGNTGELFF. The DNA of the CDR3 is TGTGCCAGCAGGTCGATAGCGGGGAACACCGGGGAGCTGTTTTTT. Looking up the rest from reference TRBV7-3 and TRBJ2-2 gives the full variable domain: GAGVSQTPSNKVTEKGKYVELRCDPISGHTALYWYRQSLGQGPEFLIYFQGTGAADDSGLPNDRFFAVRPEGSVSTLKIQRTERGDSAVYLCASRSIAGNTGELFFGEGSRLTVL.

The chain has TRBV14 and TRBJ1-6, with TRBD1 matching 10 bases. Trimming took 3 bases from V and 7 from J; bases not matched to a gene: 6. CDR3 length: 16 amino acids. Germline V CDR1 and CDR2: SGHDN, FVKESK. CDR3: CASSQMGQGMNSPLHF. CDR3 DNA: TGTGCCAGCAGCCAGATGGGACAGGGGATGAATTCACCCCTCCACTTT.

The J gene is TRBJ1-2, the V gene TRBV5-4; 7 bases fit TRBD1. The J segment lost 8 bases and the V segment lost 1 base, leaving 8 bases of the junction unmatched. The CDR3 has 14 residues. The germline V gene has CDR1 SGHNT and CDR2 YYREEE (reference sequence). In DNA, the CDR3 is TGTGCCAGCAGCTTGCAGGGGGTGGTAGGCGGCTACACCTTC. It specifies CASSLQGVVGGYTF.

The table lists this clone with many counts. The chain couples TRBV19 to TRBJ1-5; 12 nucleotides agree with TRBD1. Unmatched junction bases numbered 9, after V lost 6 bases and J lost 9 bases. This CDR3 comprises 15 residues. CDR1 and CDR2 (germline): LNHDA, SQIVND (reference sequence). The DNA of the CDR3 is TGTGCCAGTAGCCTAGGGACAGGGGGCTTTTGGCCCCAGCATTTT. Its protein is CASSLGTGGFWPQHF.

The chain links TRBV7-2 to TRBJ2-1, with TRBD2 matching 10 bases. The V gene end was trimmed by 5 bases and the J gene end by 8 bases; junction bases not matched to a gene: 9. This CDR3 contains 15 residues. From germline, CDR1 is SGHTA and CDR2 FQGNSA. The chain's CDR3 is CASSIRTSGEHEQFF. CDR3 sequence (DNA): TGTGCCAGCAGCATCCGGACTAGCGGTGAACATGAGCAGTTCTTC.

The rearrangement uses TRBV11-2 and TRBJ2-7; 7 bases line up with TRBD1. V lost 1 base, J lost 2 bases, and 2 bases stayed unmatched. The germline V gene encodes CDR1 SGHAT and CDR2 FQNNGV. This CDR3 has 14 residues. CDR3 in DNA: TGTGCCAGCAGCTTAGGGACAGGAGCCTACGAGCAGTACTTC. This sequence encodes CASSLGTGAYEQYF. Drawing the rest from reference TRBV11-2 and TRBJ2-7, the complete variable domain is EAGVAQSPRYKIIEKRQSVAFWCNPISGHATLYWYQQILGQGPKLLIQFQNNGVVDDSQLPKDRFSAERLKGVDSTLKIQPAKLEDSAVYLCASSLGTGAYEQYFGPGTRLTVT.

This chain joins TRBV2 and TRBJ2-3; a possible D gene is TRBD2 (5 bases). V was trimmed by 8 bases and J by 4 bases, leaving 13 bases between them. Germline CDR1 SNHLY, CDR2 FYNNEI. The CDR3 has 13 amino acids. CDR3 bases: TGTGCCAGCGAGGGCCCGGTTGCAGATACGCAGTATTTT. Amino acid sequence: CASEGPVADTQYF.

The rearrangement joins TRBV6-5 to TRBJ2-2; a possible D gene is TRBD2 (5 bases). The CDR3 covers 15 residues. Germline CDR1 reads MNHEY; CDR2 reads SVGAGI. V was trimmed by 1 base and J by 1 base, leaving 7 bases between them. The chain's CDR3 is CASSYYGENTGELFF. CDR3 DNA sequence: TGTGCCAGCAGTTACTACGGGGAGAACACCGGGGAGCTGTTTTTT.

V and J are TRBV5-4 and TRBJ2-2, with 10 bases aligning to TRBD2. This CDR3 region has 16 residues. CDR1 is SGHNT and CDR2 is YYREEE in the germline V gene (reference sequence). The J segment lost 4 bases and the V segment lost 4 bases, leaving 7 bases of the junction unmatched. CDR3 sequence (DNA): TGTGCCAGCAGCGGGGGACTAGCGTGGGCCACCGGGGAGCTGTTTTTT. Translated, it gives CASSGGLAWATGELFF.

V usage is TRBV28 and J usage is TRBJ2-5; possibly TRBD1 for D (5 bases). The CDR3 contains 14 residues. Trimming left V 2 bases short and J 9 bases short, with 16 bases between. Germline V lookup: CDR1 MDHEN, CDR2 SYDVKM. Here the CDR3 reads CASSLRGGSAAQYF. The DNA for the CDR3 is TGTGCCAGCAGTTTAAGGGGCGGCTCGGCGGCCCAGTACTTC.

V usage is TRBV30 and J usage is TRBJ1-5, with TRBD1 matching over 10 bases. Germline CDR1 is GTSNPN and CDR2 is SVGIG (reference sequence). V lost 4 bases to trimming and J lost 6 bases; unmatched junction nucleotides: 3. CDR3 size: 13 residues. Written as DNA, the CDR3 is TGTGCCTGGAACCGGGACAGGGGTCAGCCCCAGCATTTT. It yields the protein CAWNRDRGQPQHF.

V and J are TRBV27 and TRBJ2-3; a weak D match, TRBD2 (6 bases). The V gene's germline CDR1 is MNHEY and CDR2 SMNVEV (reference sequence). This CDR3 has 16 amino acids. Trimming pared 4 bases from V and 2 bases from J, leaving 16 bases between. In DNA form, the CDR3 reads TGTGCCAGCAGTTCCCCGTCTAGCGTACACACAGATACGCAGTATTTT. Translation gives CASSSPSSVHTDTQYF.